Shown below are 16 T cell receptor beta chains from a single sample sequenced in a study of cytomegalovirus exposure and HLA in healthy donors. The PCR contained 60 Vbeta and 13 Jbeta primers. TCRdb's table, derived via immunoSEQ multiplex PCR, lists solely in-frame clones and lacks some. Of 35,000 to 40,000 clones listed, around three fifths are singletons. Input material: PBMCs. These receptors all stem from a man aged 50 to 60 in good health and CMV-seropositive.

V is TRBV7-2 and J is TRBJ1-5; 9 positions agree with TRBD1. Germline assignment: CDR1 SGHTA and CDR2 FQGNSA. Germline trimming cut 5 bases from V and 7 bases from J; bases unmatched to any gene: 6. This CDR3 spans 14 amino acids. The CDR3 coding sequence is TGTGCCAGCAGCCCGGACAGGGGTCGACAGCCCCAGCATTTT. Amino acids: CASSPDRGRQPQHF.

The rearrangement links TRBV14 to TRBJ2-3; 10 bases map to TRBD1. The trim removed 0 bases at V and 8 bases at J, leaving 17 bases unmatched. CDR3 length equals 19 residues. From germline, CDR1 is SGHDN and CDR2 FVKESK. The CDR3 sequence: CASSQDFYGTGESKGTQYF. The DNA of the CDR3 is TGTGCCAGCAGCCAAGATTTTTATGGGACAGGGGAGAGTAAAGGTACGCAGTATTTT.

The genes are TRBV25-1 and TRBJ2-7; D is possibly TRBD2 (5 bases). The germline gives CDR1 MGHDK, CDR2 SYGVNS. The V and J ends lost 6 bases and 5 bases respectively, with 8 bases between them. The CDR3 sequence is 11 residues long. As DNA, the CDR3 is TGTGCCAGCAGCCGGGGTAACGAGCAGTACTTC. It is translated as CASSRGNEQYF.

This clone was picked up one time. V is TRBV10-3 and J is TRBJ2-6; 8 positions match TRBD1. The V gene end was trimmed by 11 bases and the J gene end by 0 bases; junction bases not matched to a gene: 9. This CDR3 contains 16 residues. Germline V gives CDR1 ENHRY, CDR2 SYGVKD. CDR3 sequence reads: CAVRQGITSGANVLTF. The CDR3, as DNA: TGTGCCGTACGACAGGGGATCACCTCTGGGGCCAACGTCCTGACTTTC.

The chain employs TRBV7-9 and TRBJ2-1; 8 bases are shared with TRBD2. Per the germline V gene, CDR1 is SEHNR and CDR2 is FQNEAQ (reference sequence). The V and J ends lost 3 bases and 9 bases, in that order; junction bases with no gene match: 10. The CDR3 has 15 amino acids. This CDR3 reads CASSFGRGGPGEQFF. The CDR3 bases are TGTGCCAGCAGCTTCGGACGGGGGGGGCCCGGTGAGCAGTTCTTC. The full variable domain, completed using reference TRBV7-9 and TRBJ2-1, is DTGVSQNPRHKITKRGQNVTFRCDPISEHNRLYWYRQTLGQGPEFLTYFQNEAQLEKSRLLSDRFSAERPKGSFSTLEIQRTEQGDSAMYLCASSFGRGGPGEQFFGPGTRLTVL.

This chain joins TRBV5-5 and TRBJ1-5; 7 nucleotides match TRBD1. V shed 2 bases and J 7 bases; nucleotides not matched to a gene: 3. The CDR3 has 13 amino acids. The V gene's germline CDR1 is SGHKS and CDR2 YYEKEE (reference sequence). CDR3: CASSLGGGQPQHF. The CDR3 DNA reads as TGTGCCAGCAGCTTAGGGGGCGGACAGCCCCAGCATTTT. Full variable domain (remainder filled in from reference TRBV5-5 and TRBJ1-5): DAGVTQSPTHLIKTRGQQVTLRCSPISGHKSVSWYQQVLGQGPQFIFQYYEKEERGRGNFPDRFSARQFPNYSSELNVNALLLGDSALYLCASSLGGGQPQHFGDGTRLSIL.

The chain joins TRBV27 to TRBJ1-2; 7 positions agree with TRBD1. After removal of 0 bases from V and 7 bases from J, the junction contained 5 bases not matched to a gene. The germline gives CDR1 MNHEY, CDR2 SMNVEV (reference sequence). The CDR3 consists of 14 residues. The CDR3 reads CASSLSTGSFGYTF. DNA of the CDR3: TGTGCCAGCAGTTTATCGACAGGGTCGTTTGGCTACACCTTC.

This chain uses TRBV9 with TRBJ1-3; no definite D call. The CDR3 contains 15 residues. V dropped 5 bases and J dropped 2 bases, with 14 bases sitting between them. The germline gives CDR1 SGDLS, CDR2 YYNGEE. This CDR3 reads CASRTDPGAGNTIYF. CDR3 coding DNA: TGTGCCAGCAGGACTGACCCCGGGGCTGGAAACACCATATATTTT.

This chain joins TRBV25-1 and TRBJ1-4; 9 bases match TRBD1. V shed 3 bases, J shed 10 bases, and the junction held 3 bases outside the gene matches. CDR1 and CDR2 (germline): MGHDK, SYGVNS. CDR3 length: 13 residues. The CDR3: CASSEDRGAKLFF. The CDR3 DNA is TGTGCCAGCAGTGAGGACAGGGGCGCAAAACTGTTTTTT.

CDR3 nucleotides: TGTGCCAGCAGTGAAGACTGGAACACTGAAGCTTTCTTT. Translation gives CASSEDWNTEAFF. The rearrangement uses TRBV28 and TRBJ1-1; D gene unclear. The germline V gene has CDR1 MDHEN and CDR2 SYDVKM. The V end was cut by 5 bases, the J end by 1 base, with 8 bases between. This CDR3 has 13 residues.

The V gene is TRBV25-1, the J gene TRBJ2-1; 7 bases match TRBD1. The trim removed 1 base at V and 5 bases at J, leaving 5 bases unmatched. CDR3 length: 15 residues. Looked up from germline, CDR1 is MGHDK and CDR2 is SYGVNS. The CDR3 DNA reads TGTGCCAGCAGTGAATTTAAGGGGGCGGACAATGAGCAGTTCTTC. Translated, it gives CASSEFKGADNEQFF. The complete variable domain, with remaining parts taken from reference TRBV25-1 and TRBJ2-1, reads EADIYQTPRYLVIGTGKKITLECSQTMGHDKMYWYQQDPGMELHLIHYSYGVNSTEKGDLSSESTVSRIRTEHFPLTLESARPSHTSQYLCASSEFKGADNEQFFGPGTRLTVL.

The rearrangement links TRBV4-3 to TRBJ1-2; possible D gene TRBD1, 5 bases. The CDR3 length is 14 residues. Germline V lookup: CDR1 LGHNA, CDR2 YSLEER. V was shortened by 0 bases and J by 7 bases, with 12 bases between the two germline ends. In nucleotides, the CDR3 is TGCGCCAGCAGCCAAGACAGGGCGGTCGGTGGCTACACCTTC. Translated: CASSQDRAVGGYTF.

The chain uses TRBV9 and TRBJ1-4, with 7 bases that match TRBD1. J gave up 8 bases and V 4 bases, and 11 bases lay outside the gene matches. This CDR3 contains 15 residues. Looked up from germline, CDR1 is SGDLS and CDR2 is YYNGEE. The CDR3 region has the DNA TGTGCCAGCAGCCCCGGGACAGTTCAGGAAGAAAAACTGTTTTTT. Its translation is CASSPGTVQEEKLFF. The variable domain in full, completed from reference TRBV9 and TRBJ1-4, reads DSGVTQTPKHLITATGQRVTLRCSPRSGDLSVYWYQQSLDQGLQFLIQYYNGEERAKGNILERFSAQQFPDLHSELNLSSLELGDSALYFCASSPGTVQEEKLFFGSGTQLSVL.

This chain links TRBV4-1 with TRBJ2-4, with 10 bases that match TRBD2. Trimming at V came to 0 bases and at J to 8 bases, leaving 4 bases not matched to a gene. In germline, CDR1 is MGHRA, CDR2 YSYEKL. The CDR3 is made up of 15 amino acids. The CDR3 DNA reads as TGCGCCAGCAGCCAAGAGGAAACTAGCGGGGACATTCAGTACTTC. Protein product: CASSQEETSGDIQYF.

This clone was observed a few times. This chain links TRBV28 with TRBJ1-1; TRBD1 is a possible D gene (6 bases). Trimming took off 3 bases at V and 1 base at J, with 9 bases between the two ends. CDR3 length: 14 residues. In germline, CDR1 is MDHEN, CDR2 SYDVKM. CDR3 sequence reads: CASSFIRGNTEAFF. The CDR3 DNA follows: TGTGCCAGCAGTTTTATCAGGGGGAACACTGAAGCTTTCTTT.

The chain links TRBV7-2 to TRBJ1-6, with unresolved D. Trimming took off 5 bases at V and 4 bases at J, with 12 bases between the two ends. The CDR3 is made up of 15 amino acids. Per germline, CDR1 SGHTA and CDR2 FQGNSA. The CDR3, as DNA: TGTGCCAGCAGCGCACAAATCGCTTATAATTCACCCCTCCACTTT. This codes for CASSAQIAYNSPLHF.